This TCR beta chain was retrieved from a study of cytomegalovirus exposure and HLA in healthy donors. Healthy individuals who donated bone marrow served as the donors. Worth noting for this clone: The antigen is unknown.

The study's findings and limits: Most CMV-associated TCR beta chains appeared HLA-restricted in a later analysis.

With 60 Vbeta and 13 Jbeta primers, the PCR was carried out. TCRdb's table, derived via immunoSEQ multiplex PCR, lists solely in-frame clones and lacks some. The data show roughly 180,000 clones, with roughly 80% seen just once and 2.4% held by the top ten. Germline trimming cut 0 bases from V and 5 bases from J; bases unmatched to any gene: 3. This CDR3 spans 14 amino acids. Germline CDR1 is MNHEY and CDR2 is SMNVEV (reference sequence). This chain uses TRBV27 with TRBJ2-7, with TRBD1 matching 8 bases. The sequenced sample consisted of PBMCs. This sequence was found in a male donor in good health and CMV-seronegative. This CDR3 reads CASSLSQGADEQYF. The CDR3 DNA reads as TGTGCCAGCAGTTTATCCCAGGGGGCTGACGAGCAGTACTTC.